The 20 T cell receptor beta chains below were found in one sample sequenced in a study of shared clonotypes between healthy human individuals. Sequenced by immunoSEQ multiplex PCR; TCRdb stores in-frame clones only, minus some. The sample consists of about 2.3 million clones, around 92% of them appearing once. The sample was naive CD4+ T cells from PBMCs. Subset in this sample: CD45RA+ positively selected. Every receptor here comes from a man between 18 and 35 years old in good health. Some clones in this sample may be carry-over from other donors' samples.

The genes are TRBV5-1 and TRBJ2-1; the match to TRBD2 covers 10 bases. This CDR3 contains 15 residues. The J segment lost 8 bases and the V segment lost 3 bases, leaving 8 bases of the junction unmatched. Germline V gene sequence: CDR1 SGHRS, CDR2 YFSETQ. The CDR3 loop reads CASSSVLAGVYEQFF. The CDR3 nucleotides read TGCGCCAGCAGCTCCGTTCTAGCGGGAGTTTATGAGCAGTTCTTC.

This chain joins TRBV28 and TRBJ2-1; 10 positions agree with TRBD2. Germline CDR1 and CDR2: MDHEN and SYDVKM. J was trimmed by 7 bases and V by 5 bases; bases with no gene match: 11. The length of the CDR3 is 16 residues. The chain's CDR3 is CASSLPPAGGMNEQFF. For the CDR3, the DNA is TGTGCCAGCAGTCTCCCCCCAGCGGGAGGGATGAATGAGCAGTTCTTC.

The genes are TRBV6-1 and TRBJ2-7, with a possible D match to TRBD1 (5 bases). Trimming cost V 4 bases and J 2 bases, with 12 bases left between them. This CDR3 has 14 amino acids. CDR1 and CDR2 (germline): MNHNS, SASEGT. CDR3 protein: CASSVGAGAYEQYF. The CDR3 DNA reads TGTGCCAGCAGTGTAGGGGCAGGTGCCTACGAGCAGTACTTC.

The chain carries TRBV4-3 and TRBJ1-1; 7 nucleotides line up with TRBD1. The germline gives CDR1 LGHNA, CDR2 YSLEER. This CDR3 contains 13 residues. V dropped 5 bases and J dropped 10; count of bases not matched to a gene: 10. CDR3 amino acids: CASSSQQGIGAFF. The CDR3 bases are TGCGCCAGCAGCAGTCAACAGGGGATCGGAGCTTTCTTT.

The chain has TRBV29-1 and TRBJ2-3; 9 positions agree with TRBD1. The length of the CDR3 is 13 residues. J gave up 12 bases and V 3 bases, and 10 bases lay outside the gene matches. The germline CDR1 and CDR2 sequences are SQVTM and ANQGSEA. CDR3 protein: CSVDPSGQGLQYF. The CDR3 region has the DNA TGCAGCGTTGATCCTTCGGGACAGGGCTTACAGTATTTT.

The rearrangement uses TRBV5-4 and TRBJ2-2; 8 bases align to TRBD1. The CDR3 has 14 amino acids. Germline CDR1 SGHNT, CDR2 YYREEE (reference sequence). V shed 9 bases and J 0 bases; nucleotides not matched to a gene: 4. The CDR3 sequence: CATQDRANTGELFF. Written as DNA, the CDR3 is TGTGCCACCCAGGACAGGGCGAACACCGGGGAGCTGTTTTTT. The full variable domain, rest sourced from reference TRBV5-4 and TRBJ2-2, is ETGVTQSPTHLIKTRGQQVTLRCSSQSGHNTVSWYQQALGQGPQFIFQYYREEENGRGNFPPRFSGLQFPNYSSELNVNALELDDSALYLCATQDRANTGELFFGEGSRLTVL.

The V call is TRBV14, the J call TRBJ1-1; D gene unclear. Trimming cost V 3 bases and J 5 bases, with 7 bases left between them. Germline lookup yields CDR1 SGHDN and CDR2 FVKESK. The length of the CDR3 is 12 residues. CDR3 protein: CASSQRLTEAFF. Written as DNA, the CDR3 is TGTGCCAGCAGCCAGCGACTTACTGAAGCTTTCTTT.

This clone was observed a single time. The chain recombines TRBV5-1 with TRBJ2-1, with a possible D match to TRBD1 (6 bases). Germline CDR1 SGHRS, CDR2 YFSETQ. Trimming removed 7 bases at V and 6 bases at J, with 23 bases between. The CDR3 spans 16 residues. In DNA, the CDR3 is TGCGCCAGCCGCCCTACCCTCGGGACATGGGGCAATGAGCAGTTCTTC. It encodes CASRPTLGTWGNEQFF. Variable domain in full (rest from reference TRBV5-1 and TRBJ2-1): KAGVTQTPRYLIKTRGQQVTLSCSPISGHRSVSWYQQTPGQGLQFLFEYFSETQRNKGNFPGRFSGRQFSNSRSEMNVSTLELGDSALYLCASRPTLGTWGNEQFFGPGTRLTVL.

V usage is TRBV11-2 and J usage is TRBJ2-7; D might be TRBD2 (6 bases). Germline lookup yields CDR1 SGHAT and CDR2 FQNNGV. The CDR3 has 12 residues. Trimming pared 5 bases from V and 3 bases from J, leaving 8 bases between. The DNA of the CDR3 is TGTGCCAGCAGCCGGGACTTCTACGAGCAGTACTTC. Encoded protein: CASSRDFYEQYF.

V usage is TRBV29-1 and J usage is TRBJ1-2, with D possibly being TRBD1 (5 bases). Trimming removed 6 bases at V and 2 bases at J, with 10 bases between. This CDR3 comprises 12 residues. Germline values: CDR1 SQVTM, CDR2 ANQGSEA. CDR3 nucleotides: TGCAGCGTCGTTGGGGACAACTATGGCTACACCTTC. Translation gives CSVVGDNYGYTF. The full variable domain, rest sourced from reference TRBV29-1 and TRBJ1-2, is SAVISQKPSRDICQRGTSLTIQCQVDSQVTMMFWYRQQPGQSLTLIATANQGSEATYESGFVIDKFPISRPNLTFSTLTVSNMSPEDSSIYLCSVVGDNYGYTFGSGTRLTVV.

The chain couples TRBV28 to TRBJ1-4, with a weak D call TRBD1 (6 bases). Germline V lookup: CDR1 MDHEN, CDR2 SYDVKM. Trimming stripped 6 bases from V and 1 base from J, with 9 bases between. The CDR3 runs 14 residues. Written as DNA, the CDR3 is TGTGCCAGCAGAAAAGGGGGAACTAATGAAAAACTGTTTTTT. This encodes CASRKGGTNEKLFF.

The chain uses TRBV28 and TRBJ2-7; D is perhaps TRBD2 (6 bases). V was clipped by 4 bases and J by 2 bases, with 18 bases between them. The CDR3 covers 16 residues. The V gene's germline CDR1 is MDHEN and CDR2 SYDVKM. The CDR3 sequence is CASSSPGDQIAYEQYF. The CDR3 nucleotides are TGTGCCAGCAGTTCCCCGGGAGACCAAATAGCCTACGAGCAGTACTTC.

The CDR3 sequence is CASSKRTGKGTEAFF. DNA for the CDR3: TGTGCCAGCAGTAAGCGGACAGGGAAGGGGACTGAAGCTTTCTTT. This chain links TRBV28 with TRBJ1-1; 8 bases are a match to TRBD1. The V gene end was trimmed by 5 bases and the J gene end by 5 bases; junction bases not matched to a gene: 10. CDR1 and CDR2 from the germline V gene are MDHEN and SYDVKM. The CDR3 runs to 15 residues. Together with reference TRBV28 and TRBJ1-1, the CDR3 gives the full variable domain: DVKVTQSSRYLVKRTGEKVFLECVQDMDHENMFWYRQDPGLGLRLIYFSYDVKMKEKGDIPEGYSVSREKKERFSLILESASTNQTSMYLCASSKRTGKGTEAFFGQGTRLTVV.

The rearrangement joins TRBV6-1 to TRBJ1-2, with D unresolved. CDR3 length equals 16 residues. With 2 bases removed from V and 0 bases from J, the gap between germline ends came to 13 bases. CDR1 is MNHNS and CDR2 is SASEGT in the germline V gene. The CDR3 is CASSERAAYSNYGYTF. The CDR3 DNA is TGTGCCAGCAGTGAAAGAGCAGCCTACTCTAACTATGGCTACACCTTC.

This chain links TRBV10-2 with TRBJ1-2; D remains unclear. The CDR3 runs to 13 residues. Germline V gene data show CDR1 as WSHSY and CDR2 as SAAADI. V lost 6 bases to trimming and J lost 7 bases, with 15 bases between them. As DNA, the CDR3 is TGCGCCAGCAGCCCGAGTATAGGGCCTGGCTACACCTTC. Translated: CASSPSIGPGYTF.

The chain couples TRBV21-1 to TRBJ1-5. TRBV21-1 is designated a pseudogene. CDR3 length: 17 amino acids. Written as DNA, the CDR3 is TGTGCCAGCAGCAAAGAAAGGGTATCTGTTAGCAATCAGCCCCAGCATTTT. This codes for CASSKERVSVSNQPQHF.

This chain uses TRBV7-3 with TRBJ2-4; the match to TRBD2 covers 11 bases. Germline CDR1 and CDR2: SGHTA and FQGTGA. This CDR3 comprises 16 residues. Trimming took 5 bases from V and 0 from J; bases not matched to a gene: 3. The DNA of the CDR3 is TGTGCCAGCAGCAAGGGACTAGCGGTAGCCAAAAACATTCAGTACTTC. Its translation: CASSKGLAVAKNIQYF.

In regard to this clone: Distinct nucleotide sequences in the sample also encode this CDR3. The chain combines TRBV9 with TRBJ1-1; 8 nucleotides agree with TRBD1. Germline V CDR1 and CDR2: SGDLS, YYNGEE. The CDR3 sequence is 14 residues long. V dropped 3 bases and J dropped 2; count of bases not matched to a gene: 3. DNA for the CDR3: TGTGCCAGCAGCGCGACAGGGGCTAACACTGAAGCTTTCTTT. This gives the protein CASSATGANTEAFF.

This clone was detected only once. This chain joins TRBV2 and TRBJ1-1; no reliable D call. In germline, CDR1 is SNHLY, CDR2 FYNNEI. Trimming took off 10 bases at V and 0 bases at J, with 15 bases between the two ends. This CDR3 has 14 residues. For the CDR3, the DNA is TGTGCCACTTGCAGTGAGGTTATGAACACTGAAGCTTTCTTT. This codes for CATCSEVMNTEAFF.

DNA for the CDR3: TGTGCCAGCAGTTTATCGGTTATAGGGGTTGGACGCAATCAGCCCCAGCATTTT. This gives the protein CASSLSVIGVGRNQPQHF. The genes are TRBV28 and TRBJ1-5; tentatively, D is TRBD1 (5 bases). The CDR3 is 18 amino acids. V was clipped by 1 base and J by 2 bases, with 18 bases between them. The germline CDR1 and CDR2 sequences are MDHEN and SYDVKM.